The rows below give T cell receptor beta chains drawn from one sample of a study of vaccination and CD4 T cells after COVID-19. TCRdb passed the PCR reads through MiXCR, listing each CDR3 protein once. In the table there are about 16,000 distinct CDR3 sequences, around half of which are singletons. Which antigens these TCRs recognize remains unknown. The sample here was CD4+ T cells from blood, cultured in vitro, taken before SARS-CoV-2 vaccination. These receptors all come from a human donor who had recovered from COVID-19. Each CDR3 is given with its conserved first and last residue. Each record gives: D gene, clone size, V gene, J gene, CDR3 protein, CDR3 DNA. D genes are given only for firm matches. Clone size is given for some rows only: seen once, a few or many times, or a class if the clone is expanded.

D gene: .; clone size: once; V gene: TRBV7-9; J gene: TRBJ2-3; CDR3 protein: CASSFSASTDTQYF; CDR3 DNA: TGTGCCAGCAGCTTTTCGGCGAGCACAGATACGCAGTATTTT
D gene: .; clone size: .; V gene: TRBV7-9; J gene: TRBJ1-2; CDR3 protein: CASSHNNGGGGYTF; CDR3 DNA: TGTGCCAGCAGTCATAATAATGGGGGTGGAGGCTACACCTTC
D gene: .; clone size: .; V gene: TRBV30; J gene: TRBJ1-5; CDR3 protein: CAWSGTQRNQPQHF; CDR3 DNA: TGTGCCTGGAGTGGGACACAACGCAATCAGCCCCAGCATTTT
D gene: TRBD1; clone size: .; V gene: TRBV29-1; J gene: TRBJ1-2; CDR3 protein: CSVATGGASGYTF; CDR3 DNA: TGCAGCGTTGCGACAGGGGGCGCCTCTGGCTACACCTTC
D gene: .; clone size: .; V gene: TRBV6-1; J gene: TRBJ1-5; CDR3 protein: CASSDRADQPQHF; CDR3 DNA: TGTGCCAGCAGTGACAGGGCTGATCAGCCCCAGCATTTT
D gene: .; clone size: .; V gene: TRBV20-1; J gene: TRBJ1-5; CDR3 protein: CSASPDGNQPQHF; CDR3 DNA: TGCAGTGCTAGTCCGGACGGGAATCAGCCCCAGCATTTT
D gene: .; clone size: .; V gene: TRBV29-1; J gene: TRBJ1-4; CDR3 protein: CSVEVRGGEKLFF; CDR3 DNA: TGCAGCGTTGAGGTCAGGGGTGGGGAAAAACTGTTTTTT
D gene: .; clone size: few; V gene: TRBV20-1; J gene: TRBJ1-5; CDR3 protein: CSASSSSHQPQHF; CDR3 DNA: TGCAGTGCTAGTTCCTCCTCTCATCAGCCCCAGCATTTT
D gene: TRBD2; clone size: .; V gene: TRBV30; J gene: TRBJ2-1; CDR3 protein: CAWSVLAGVVNEQFF; CDR3 DNA: TGTGCCTGGAGTGTACTAGCGGGAGTAGTTAATGAGCAGTTCTTC
D gene: .; clone size: .; V gene: TRBV7-9; J gene: TRBJ1-1; CDR3 protein: CASSFTGTNTEAFF; CDR3 DNA: TGTGCCAGCAGCTTTACCGGGACGAACACTGAAGCTTTCTTT
D gene: TRBD1; clone size: .; V gene: TRBV12-3/TRBV12-4; J gene: TRBJ1-5; CDR3 protein: CAGSSDRVGNQPQHF; CDR3 DNA: TGTGCCGGCAGCTCAGACAGGGTCGGAAATCAGCCCCAGCATTTT
D gene: TRBD2; clone size: .; V gene: TRBV11-2; J gene: TRBJ2-1; CDR3 protein: CASSLVKGGTSISQFF; CDR3 DNA: TGTGCCAGCAGCTTAGTCAAGGGGGGGACTAGTATCAGTCAGTTCTTC
D gene: .; clone size: once; V gene: TRBV7-6; J gene: TRBJ1-3; CDR3 protein: CASSFSQGNTIYF; CDR3 DNA: TGTGCCAGCAGCTTCAGTCAGGGAAACACCATATATTTT
D gene: TRBD2; clone size: .; V gene: TRBV6-2/TRBV6-3; J gene: TRBJ2-7; CDR3 protein: CASSFSGGRYEQYF; CDR3 DNA: TGTGCCAGCAGCTTTAGCGGGGGGCGCTACGAGCAGTACTTC
D gene: .; clone size: few; V gene: TRBV7-8; J gene: TRBJ1-1; CDR3 protein: CASSLALGSTEAFF; CDR3 DNA: TGTGCCAGCAGCTTAGCGCTCGGGAGCACTGAAGCTTTCTTT
D gene: .; clone size: .; V gene: TRBV5-4; J gene: TRBJ1-6; CDR3 protein: CASSSQGLRSPLHF; CDR3 DNA: TGTGCCAGCAGCTCCCAGGGGCTAAGGTCACCCCTCCACTTT
D gene: .; clone size: .; V gene: TRBV6-1; J gene: TRBJ1-4; CDR3 protein: CASSGYTGITAKLFF; CDR3 DNA: TGTGCCAGCAGTGGCTATACGGGAATTACTGCAAAACTGTTTTTT
D gene: .; clone size: .; V gene: TRBV7-2; J gene: TRBJ2-2; CDR3 protein: CASSRGPTNTGELFF; CDR3 DNA: TGTGCCAGCAGCCGGGGACCGACGAACACCGGGGAGCTGTTTTTT
D gene: .; clone size: .; V gene: TRBV18; J gene: TRBJ1-5; CDR3 protein: CASSPPEIKQPQHF; CDR3 DNA: TGTGCCAGCTCACCACCGGAGATAAAGCAGCCCCAGCATTTT
D gene: .; clone size: few; V gene: TRBV20-1; J gene: TRBJ1-2; CDR3 protein: CSARTQYYGYTF; CDR3 DNA: TGCAGTGCTAGAACTCAGTACTATGGCTACACCTTC
D gene: .; clone size: .; V gene: TRBV15; J gene: TRBJ1-5; CDR3 protein: CATSRDSYSNQPQHF; CDR3 DNA: TGTGCCACCAGCAGAGACAGCTATAGCAATCAGCCCCAGCATTTT
D gene: .; clone size: .; V gene: TRBV11-2; J gene: TRBJ2-1; CDR3 protein: CASSPVRRKVYNEQFF; CDR3 DNA: TGTGCCAGCAGCCCGGTTCGGAGGAAGGTCTACAATGAGCAGTTCTTC
D gene: TRBD1; clone size: .; V gene: TRBV20-1; J gene: TRBJ1-5; CDR3 protein: CSARGIGGAGQPQHF; CDR3 DNA: TGCAGTGCTAGAGGTATAGGGGGCGCGGGTCAGCCCCAGCATTTT
D gene: .; clone size: .; V gene: TRBV20-1; J gene: TRBJ2-3; CDR3 protein: CSARDRYPRTDTQYF; CDR3 DNA: TGCAGTGCTAGAGATCGATATCCGCGGACCGATACGCAGTATTTT
D gene: TRBD2; clone size: .; V gene: TRBV4-1; J gene: TRBJ2-1; CDR3 protein: CASSRLANEQFF; CDR3 DNA: TGCGCCAGCAGCCGACTAGCGAATGAGCAGTTCTTC
D gene: .; clone size: few; V gene: TRBV2; J gene: TRBJ1-5; CDR3 protein: CASSRVTQPQHF; CDR3 DNA: TGTGCCAGCTCGCGGGTAACTCAGCCCCAGCATTTT
D gene: .; clone size: .; V gene: TRBV19; J gene: TRBJ1-1; CDR3 protein: CASSTGIIGAFF; CDR3 DNA: TGTGCCAGTAGTACAGGGATTATCGGAGCTTTCTTT
D gene: .; clone size: .; V gene: TRBV19; J gene: TRBJ1-2; CDR3 protein: CASSILRQGFYGYTF; CDR3 DNA: TGTGCCAGTAGTATTCTTAGGCAGGGCTTCTATGGCTACACCTTC
D gene: .; clone size: .; V gene: TRBV20-1; J gene: TRBJ2-3; CDR3 protein: CSARSYDTDTQYF; CDR3 DNA: TGCAGTGCCCGGTCCTACGACACAGATACGCAGTATTTT
D gene: TRBD1; clone size: once; V gene: TRBV6-1; J gene: TRBJ2-6; CDR3 protein: CASSEQGAQGANVLTF; CDR3 DNA: TGTGCCAGCAGTGAACAGGGGGCGCAGGGGGCCAACGTCCTGACTTTC
D gene: TRBD1; clone size: .; V gene: TRBV20-1; J gene: TRBJ1-1; CDR3 protein: CSALIVRQGARGLNTEAFF; CDR3 DNA: TGCAGTGCCTTGATCGTGAGACAGGGGGCGCGGGGCCTGAACACTGAAGCTTTCTTT
D gene: .; clone size: .; V gene: TRBV30; J gene: TRBJ2-4; CDR3 protein: CAWSALLLDIQYF; CDR3 DNA: TGTGCCTGGAGTGCGCTCCTTTTGGACATTCAGTACTTC